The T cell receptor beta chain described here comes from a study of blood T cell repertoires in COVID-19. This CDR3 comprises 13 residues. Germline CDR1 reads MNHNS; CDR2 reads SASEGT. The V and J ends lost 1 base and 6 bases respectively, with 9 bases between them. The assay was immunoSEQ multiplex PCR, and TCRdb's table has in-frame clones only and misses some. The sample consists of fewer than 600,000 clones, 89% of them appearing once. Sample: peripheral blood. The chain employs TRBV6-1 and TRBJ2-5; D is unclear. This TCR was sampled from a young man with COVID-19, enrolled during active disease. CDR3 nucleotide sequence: TGTGCCAGCAGTGAAGGATCAGGTCAGACCCAGTACTTC. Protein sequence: CASSEGSGQTQYF.